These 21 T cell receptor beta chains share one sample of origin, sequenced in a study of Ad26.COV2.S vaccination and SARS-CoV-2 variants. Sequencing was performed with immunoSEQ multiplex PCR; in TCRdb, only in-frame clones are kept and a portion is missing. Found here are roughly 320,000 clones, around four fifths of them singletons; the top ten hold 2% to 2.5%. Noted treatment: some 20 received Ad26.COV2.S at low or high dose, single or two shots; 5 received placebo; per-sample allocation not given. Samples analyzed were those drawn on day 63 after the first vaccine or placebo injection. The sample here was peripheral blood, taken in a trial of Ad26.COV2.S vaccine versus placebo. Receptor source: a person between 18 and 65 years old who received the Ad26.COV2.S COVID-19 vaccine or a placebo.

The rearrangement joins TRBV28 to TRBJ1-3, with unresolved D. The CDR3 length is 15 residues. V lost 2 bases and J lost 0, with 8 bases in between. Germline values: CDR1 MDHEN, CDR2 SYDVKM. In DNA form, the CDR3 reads TGTGCCAGCAGTTTAGACGGTAGCTCTGGAAACACCATATATTTT. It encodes CASSLDGSSGNTIYF.

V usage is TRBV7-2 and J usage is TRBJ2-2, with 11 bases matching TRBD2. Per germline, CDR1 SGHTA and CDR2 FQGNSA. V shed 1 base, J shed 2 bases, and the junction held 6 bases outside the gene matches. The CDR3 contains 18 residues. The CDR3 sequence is CASSLVVLAGGNTGELFF. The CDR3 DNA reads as TGTGCCAGCAGCTTAGTCGTCCTAGCGGGGGGCAACACCGGGGAGCTGTTTTTT.

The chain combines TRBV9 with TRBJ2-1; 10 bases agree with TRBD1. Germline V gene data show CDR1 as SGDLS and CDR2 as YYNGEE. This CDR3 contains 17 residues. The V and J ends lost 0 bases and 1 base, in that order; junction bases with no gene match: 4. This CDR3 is CASSVVGQGRSYNEQFF. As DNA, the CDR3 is TGTGCCAGCAGCGTAGTGGGACAGGGGAGGTCCTACAATGAGCAGTTCTTC.

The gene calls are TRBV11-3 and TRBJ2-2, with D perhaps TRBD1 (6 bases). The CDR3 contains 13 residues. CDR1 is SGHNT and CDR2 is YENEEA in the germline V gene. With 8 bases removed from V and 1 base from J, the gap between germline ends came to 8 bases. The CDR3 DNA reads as TGTGCCAGCCGCAGGGGGAACACCGGGGAGCTGTTTTTT. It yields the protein CASRRGNTGELFF.

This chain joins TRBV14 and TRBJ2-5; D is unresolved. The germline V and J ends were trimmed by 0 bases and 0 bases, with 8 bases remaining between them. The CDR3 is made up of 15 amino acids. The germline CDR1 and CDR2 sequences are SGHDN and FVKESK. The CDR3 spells CASSQDWVYQETQYF. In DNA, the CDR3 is TGTGCCAGCAGCCAAGACTGGGTTTACCAAGAGACCCAGTACTTC.

The DNA for the CDR3 is TGTGCCAGCAGCCAACTTAGGTCCAGGGGGCCGAATGAGCAGTTCTTC. As protein: CASSQLRSRGPNEQFF. The V call is TRBV11-2, the J call TRBJ2-1, with TRBD1 matching over 8 bases. Germline V gene sequence: CDR1 SGHAT, CDR2 FQNNGV. This CDR3 comprises 16 residues. V shed 5 bases and J 7 bases; nucleotides not matched to a gene: 13.

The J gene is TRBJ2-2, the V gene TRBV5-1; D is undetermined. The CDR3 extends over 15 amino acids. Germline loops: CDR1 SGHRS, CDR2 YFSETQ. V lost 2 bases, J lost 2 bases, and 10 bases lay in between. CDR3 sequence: CASSFMTVNTGELFF. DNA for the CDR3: TGCGCCAGCAGCTTCATGACGGTAAACACCGGGGAGCTGTTTTTT.

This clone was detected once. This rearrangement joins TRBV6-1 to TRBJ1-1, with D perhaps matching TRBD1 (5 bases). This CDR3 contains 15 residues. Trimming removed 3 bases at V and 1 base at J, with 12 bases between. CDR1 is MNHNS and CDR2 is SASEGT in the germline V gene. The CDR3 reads CASSDFVQANTEAFF. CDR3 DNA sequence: TGTGCCAGCAGTGATTTCGTACAGGCGAACACTGAAGCTTTCTTT.

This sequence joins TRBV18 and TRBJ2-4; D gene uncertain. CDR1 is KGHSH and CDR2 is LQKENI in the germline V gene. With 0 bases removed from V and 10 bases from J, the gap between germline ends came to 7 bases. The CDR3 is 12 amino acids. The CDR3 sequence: CASSPPVGIQYF. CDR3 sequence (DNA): TGTGCCAGCTCACCACCTGTTGGGATTCAGTACTTC.

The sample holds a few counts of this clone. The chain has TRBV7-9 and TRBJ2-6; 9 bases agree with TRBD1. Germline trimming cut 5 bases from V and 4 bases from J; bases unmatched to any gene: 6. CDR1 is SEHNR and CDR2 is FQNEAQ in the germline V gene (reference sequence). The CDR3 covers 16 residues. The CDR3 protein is CASSTYRGRGANVLTF. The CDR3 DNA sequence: TGTGCCAGCAGCACCTACAGGGGGCGAGGGGCCAACGTCCTGACTTTC.

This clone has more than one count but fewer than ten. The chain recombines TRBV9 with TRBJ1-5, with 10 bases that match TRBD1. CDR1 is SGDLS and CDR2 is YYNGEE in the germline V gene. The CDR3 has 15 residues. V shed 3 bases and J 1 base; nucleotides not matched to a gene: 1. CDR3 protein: CASSGTGGSNQPQHF. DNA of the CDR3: TGTGCCAGCAGCGGGACAGGGGGAAGCAATCAGCCCCAGCATTTT. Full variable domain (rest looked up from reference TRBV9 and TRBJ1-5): DSGVTQTPKHLITATGQRVTLRCSPRSGDLSVYWYQQSLDQGLQFLIQYYNGEERAKGNILERFSAQQFPDLHSELNLSSLELGDSALYFCASSGTGGSNQPQHFGDGTRLSIL.

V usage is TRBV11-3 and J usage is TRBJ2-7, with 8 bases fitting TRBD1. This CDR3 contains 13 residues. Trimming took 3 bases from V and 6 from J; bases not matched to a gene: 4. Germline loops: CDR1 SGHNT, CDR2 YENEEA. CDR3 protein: CASSLVTGGEQYF. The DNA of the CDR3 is TGTGCCAGCAGCTTGGTTACAGGGGGCGAGCAGTACTTC. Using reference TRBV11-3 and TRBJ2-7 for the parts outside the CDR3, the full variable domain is EAGVVQSPRYKIIEKKQPVAFWCNPISGHNTLYWYLQNLGQGPELLIRYENEEAVDDSQLPKDRFSAERLKGVDSTLKIQPAELGDSAVYLCASSLVTGGEQYFGPGTRLTVT.

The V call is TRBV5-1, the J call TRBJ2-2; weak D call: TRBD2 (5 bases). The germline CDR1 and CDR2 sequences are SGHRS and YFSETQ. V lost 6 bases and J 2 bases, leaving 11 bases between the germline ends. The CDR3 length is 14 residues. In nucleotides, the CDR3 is TGCGCCAGCACTAGCAATTTAAACACCGGGGAGCTGTTTTTT. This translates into CASTSNLNTGELFF. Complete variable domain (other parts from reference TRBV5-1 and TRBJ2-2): KAGVTQTPRYLIKTRGQQVTLSCSPISGHRSVSWYQQTPGQGLQFLFEYFSETQRNKGNFPGRFSGRQFSNSRSEMNVSTLELGDSALYLCASTSNLNTGELFFGEGSRLTVL.

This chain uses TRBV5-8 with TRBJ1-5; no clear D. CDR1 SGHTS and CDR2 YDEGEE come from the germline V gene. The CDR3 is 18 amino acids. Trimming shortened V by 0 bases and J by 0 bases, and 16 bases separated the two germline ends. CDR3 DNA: TGTGCCAGCAGCTTGGTTTACAACACCTTCCATAGCAATCAGCCCCAGCATTTT. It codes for CASSLVYNTFHSNQPQHF.

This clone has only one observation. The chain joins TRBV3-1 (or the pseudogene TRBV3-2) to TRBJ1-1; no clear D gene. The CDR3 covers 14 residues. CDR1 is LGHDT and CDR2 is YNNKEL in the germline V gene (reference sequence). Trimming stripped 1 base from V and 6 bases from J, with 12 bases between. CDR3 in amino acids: CASSQGGSRSEAFF. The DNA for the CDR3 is TGTGCCAGCAGCCAAGGAGGGTCGAGGTCTGAAGCTTTCTTT.

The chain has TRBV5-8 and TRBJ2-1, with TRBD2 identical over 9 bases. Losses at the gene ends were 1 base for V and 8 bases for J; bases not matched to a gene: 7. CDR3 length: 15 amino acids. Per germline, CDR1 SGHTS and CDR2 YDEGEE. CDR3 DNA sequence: TGTGCCAGCAGCTTGTGGACTAGCGAATTCCATGAGCAGTTCTTC. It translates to CASSLWTSEFHEQFF.

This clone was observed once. The DNA of the CDR3 is TGTGCCAGCTCGCACGGACAGGGGCAAGAGACCCAGTACTTC. Amino acid sequence: CASSHGQGQETQYF. V is TRBV18 and J is TRBJ2-5; TRBD1 aligns across 9 bases. V dropped 6 bases and J dropped 2; count of bases not matched to a gene: 4. This CDR3 spans 14 amino acids. Germline V gives CDR1 KGHSH, CDR2 LQKENI. The full variable domain, in which reference TRBV18 and TRBJ2-5 provide the parts outside the CDR3, is NAGVMQNPRHLVRRRGQEARLRCSPMKGHSHVYWYRQLPEEGLKFMVYLQKENIIDESGMPKERFSAEFPKEGPSILRIQQVVRGDSAAYFCASSHGQGQETQYFGPGTRLLVL.

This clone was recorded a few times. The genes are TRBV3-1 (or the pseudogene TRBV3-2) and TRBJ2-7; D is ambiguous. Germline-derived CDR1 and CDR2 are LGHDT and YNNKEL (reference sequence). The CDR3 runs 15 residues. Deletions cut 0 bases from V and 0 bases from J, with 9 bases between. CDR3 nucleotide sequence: TGTGCCAGCAGCCAAGAGAGTTTCCTCTCCTACGAGCAGTACTTC. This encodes CASSQESFLSYEQYF.

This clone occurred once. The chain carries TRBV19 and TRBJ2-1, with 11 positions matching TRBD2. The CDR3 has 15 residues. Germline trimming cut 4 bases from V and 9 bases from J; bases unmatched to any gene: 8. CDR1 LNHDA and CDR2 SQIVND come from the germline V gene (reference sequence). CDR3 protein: CASSTLAGGPGEQFF. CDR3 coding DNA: TGTGCCAGTAGTACCTTAGCGGGGGGGCCGGGTGAGCAGTTCTTC.

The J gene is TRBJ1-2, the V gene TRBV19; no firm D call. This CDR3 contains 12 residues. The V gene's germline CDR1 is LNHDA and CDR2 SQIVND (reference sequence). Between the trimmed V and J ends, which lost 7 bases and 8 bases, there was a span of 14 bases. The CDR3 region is CASTGRVRGYTF. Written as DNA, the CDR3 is TGTGCCAGTACCGGGAGGGTACGAGGCTACACCTTC.

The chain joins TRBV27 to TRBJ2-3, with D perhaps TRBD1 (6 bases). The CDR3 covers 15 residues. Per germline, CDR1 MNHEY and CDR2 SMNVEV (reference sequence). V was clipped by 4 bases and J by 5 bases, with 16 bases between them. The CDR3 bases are TGTGCCAGCAGTTCCCTCCTCACAGGGAAAGATACGCAGTATTTT. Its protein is CASSSLLTGKDTQYF.